The clone carrying this T cell receptor beta chain was detected once. These data come from a study of shared clonotypes between healthy human individuals. Per sorted-subset replicate PCR, input was around 200 ng DNA, representing 30,000 or so T cell genomes. Assay: immunoSEQ multiplex PCR; the TCRdb copy retains only in-frame clones and omits some. Of some 660,000 clones in the sample, approximately 73% were seen once. Trimming took off 1 base at V and 1 base at J, with 7 bases between the two ends. Germline CDR1 LGHNA, CDR2 YNFKEQ. This CDR3 region has 14 residues. The sequence derives from a woman aged 25 to 39 in good health. The V gene is TRBV4-2, the J gene TRBJ2-5; no clear D gene. The sequenced sample consisted of memory CD4+ T cells sorted from blood. Subset of the sample: CD45RA-negative fraction. The CDR3, as DNA: TGTGCCAGCAGCCAAGCAACTTCCCAAGAGACCCAGTACTTC. Protein product: CASSQATSQETQYF.